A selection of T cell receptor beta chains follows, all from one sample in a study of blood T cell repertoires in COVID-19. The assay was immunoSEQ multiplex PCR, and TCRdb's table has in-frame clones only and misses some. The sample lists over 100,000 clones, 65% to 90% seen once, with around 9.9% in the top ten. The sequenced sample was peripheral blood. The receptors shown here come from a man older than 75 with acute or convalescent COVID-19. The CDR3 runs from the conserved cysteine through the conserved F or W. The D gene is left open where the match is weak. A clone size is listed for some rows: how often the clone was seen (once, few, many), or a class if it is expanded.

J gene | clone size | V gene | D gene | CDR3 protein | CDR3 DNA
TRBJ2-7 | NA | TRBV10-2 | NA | CASSDLYEQYF | TGCGCCAGCAGTGATTTATACGAGCAGTACTTC
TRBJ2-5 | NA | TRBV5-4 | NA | CASSLTATNQETQYF | TGTGCCAGCAGCTTGACCGCAACTAACCAAGAGACCCAGTACTTC
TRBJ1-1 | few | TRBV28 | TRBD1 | CASSLQQGAGVAEAFF | TGTGCCAGCAGTTTACAACAGGGGGCGGGGGTAGCTGAAGCTTTCTTT
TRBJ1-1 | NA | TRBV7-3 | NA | CASSLQMNTEAFF | TGTGCCAGCAGCTTACAGATGAACACTGAAGCTTTCTTT
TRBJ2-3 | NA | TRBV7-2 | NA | CASSSRSSTDTQYF | TGTGCCAGCAGCTCGAGGTCGAGCACAGATACGCAGTATTTT
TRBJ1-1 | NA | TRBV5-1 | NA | CASSLDPGVPSTEAFF | TGCGCCAGCAGCTTGGATCCAGGGGTCCCCTCCACTGAAGCTTTCTTT
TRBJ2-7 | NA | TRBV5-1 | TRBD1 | CASSLGTVPDEQYF | TGCGCCAGCAGCTTAGGGACAGTCCCCGACGAGCAGTACTTC
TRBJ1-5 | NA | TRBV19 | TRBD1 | CASSIGDRGRQPQHF | TGTGCCAGTAGTATAGGGGACAGGGGACGGCAGCCCCAGCATTTT
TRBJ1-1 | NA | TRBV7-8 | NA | CASSLVLWATEAFF | TGTGCCAGCAGCTTAGTGCTGTGGGCCACTGAAGCTTTCTTT
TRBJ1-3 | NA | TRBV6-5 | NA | CASSYGQTSSGNTIYF | TGTGCCAGCAGTTACGGACAGACGAGCTCTGGAAACACCATATATTTT
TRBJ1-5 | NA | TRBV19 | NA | CASSIEPTGNSNQPQHF | TGTGCCAGTAGTATCGAACCGACAGGAAATAGCAATCAGCCCCAGCATTTT
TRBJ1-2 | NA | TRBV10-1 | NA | CASSETRSYGYTF | TGCGCCAGCAGTGAGACCCGTAGCTATGGCTACACCTTC
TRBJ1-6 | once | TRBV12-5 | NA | CASGASGIPPLHF | TGTGCTAGTGGTGCCTCAGGGATACCACCCCTCCACTTT
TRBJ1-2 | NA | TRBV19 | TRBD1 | CASSRQGTYGYTF | TGTGCCAGTAGTAGACAGGGGACCTATGGCTACACCTTC
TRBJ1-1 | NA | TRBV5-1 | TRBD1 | CASSLGQGARTEAFF | TGCGCCAGCAGCTTGGGACAGGGGGCCCGCACTGAAGCTTTCTTT
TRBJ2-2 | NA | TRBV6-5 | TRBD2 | CASSRGRNTGELFF | TGTGCCAGCAGCCGCGGGAGAAACACCGGGGAGCTGTTTTTT
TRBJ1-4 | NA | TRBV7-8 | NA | CASSLGPDEKLFF | TGTGCCAGCAGCTTAGGCCCAGATGAAAAACTGTTTTTT
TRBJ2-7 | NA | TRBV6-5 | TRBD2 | CASNARRESHEQYF | TGTGCCAGCAATGCTAGGCGGGAGTCCCACGAGCAGTACTTC
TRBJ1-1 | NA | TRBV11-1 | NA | CASSLSPAGIFGEAFF | TGTGCCAGCAGCTTATCCCCCGCAGGGATCTTCGGTGAAGCTTTCTTT
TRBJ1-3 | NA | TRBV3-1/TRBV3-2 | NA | CASSPKGTAASGNTIYF | TGTGCCAGCAGCCCTAAGGGGACTGCGGCCTCTGGAAACACCATATATTTT
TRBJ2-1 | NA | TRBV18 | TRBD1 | CASSRETGTAYNEQFF | TGTGCCAGCTCACGTGAAACGGGGACAGCCTACAATGAGCAGTTCTTC
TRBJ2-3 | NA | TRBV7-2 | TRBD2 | CASSYPLSGGGSDTQYF | TGTGCCAGCAGCTACCCACTTAGCGGGGGGGGGTCAGATACGCAGTATTTT
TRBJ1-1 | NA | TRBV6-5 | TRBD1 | CASRETGGVYTEAFF | TGTGCCAGCAGGGAGACAGGGGGTGTGTACACTGAAGCTTTCTTT
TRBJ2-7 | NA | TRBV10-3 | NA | CAISRGSGIPYEQYF | TGTGCCATCTCCCGAGGGTCGGGAATCCCCTACGAGCAGTACTTC
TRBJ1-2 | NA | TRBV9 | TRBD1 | CASSATGTDLYGYTF | TGTGCCAGCAGCGCAACTGGGACAGACCTCTATGGCTACACCTTC
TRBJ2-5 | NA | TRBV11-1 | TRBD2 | CASSHGLAGGEETQYF | TGTGCCAGCAGTCATGGGCTAGCGGGAGGGGAAGAGACCCAGTACTTC
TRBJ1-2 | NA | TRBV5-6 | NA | CASSLSATGYTF | TGTGCCAGCAGCTTGTCAGCGACTGGCTACACCTTC
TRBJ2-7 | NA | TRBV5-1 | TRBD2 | CASSLGGLAGGISYEQYF | TGCGCCAGCAGCTTGGGGGGACTAGCGGGAGGCATATCCTACGAGCAGTACTTC
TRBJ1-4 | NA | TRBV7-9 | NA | CASSLTRETNEKLFF | TGTGCCAGCAGCTTAACGAGAGAAACTAATGAAAAACTGTTTTTT
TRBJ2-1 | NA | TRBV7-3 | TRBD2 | CASSLTLASGSNEQFF | TGTGCCAGCAGCTTAACGTTGGCTAGCGGGAGCAATGAGCAGTTCTTC
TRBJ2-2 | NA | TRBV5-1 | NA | CASSLGSTNTGELFF | TGCGCCAGCAGCTTGGGTAGTACGAACACCGGGGAGCTGTTTTTT
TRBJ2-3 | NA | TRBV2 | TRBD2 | CASSVQRGSTDTQYF | TGTGCCAGCAGTGTCCAGCGGGGGAGCACAGATACGCAGTATTTT
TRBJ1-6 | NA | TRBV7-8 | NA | CASSLLEGFHSPLHF | TGTGCCAGCAGCTTACTAGAGGGTTTCCACTCACCCCTCCACTTT
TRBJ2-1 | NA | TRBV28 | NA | CASSLAGTSQFF | TGTGCCAGCAGTCTCGCCGGGACATCCCAGTTCTTC
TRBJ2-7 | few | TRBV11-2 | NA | CASSLRSEKAYEQYF | TGTGCCAGCAGCTTACGTTCGGAGAAGGCCTACGAGCAGTACTTC
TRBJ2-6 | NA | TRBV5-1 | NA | CASSYDSSSGANVLTF | TGCGCCAGCAGCTACGACTCCTCCTCTGGGGCCAACGTCCTGACTTTC
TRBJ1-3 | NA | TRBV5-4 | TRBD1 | CASSTPRTGGDTIYF | TGTGCCAGCAGCACACCTAGGACAGGGGGAGACACCATATATTTT
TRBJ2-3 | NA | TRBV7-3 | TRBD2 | CASSLTGGDYPTDTQYF | TGTGCCAGCAGCTTAACTGGGGGGGACTACCCCACAGATACGCAGTATTTT
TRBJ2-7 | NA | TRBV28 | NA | CAVLAGNSYEQYF | TGTGCCGTCTTGGCCGGGAACTCCTACGAGCAGTACTTC
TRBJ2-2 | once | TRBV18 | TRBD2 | CASSPWTSGLTGELFF | TGTGCCAGCTCACCTTGGACTAGCGGACTTACCGGGGAGCTGTTTTTT
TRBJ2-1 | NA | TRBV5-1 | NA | CASSAVLYNEQFF | TGCGCCAGCAGCGCGGTTCTCTACAATGAGCAGTTCTTC
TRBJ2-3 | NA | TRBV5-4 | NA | CASSLVRDTDTQYF | TGTGCCAGCAGCTTGGTGAGGGACACAGATACGCAGTATTTT
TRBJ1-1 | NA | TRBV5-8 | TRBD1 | CASSLNRGRTEAFF | TGTGCCAGCAGTTTAAACAGGGGGAGGACTGAAGCTTTCTTT
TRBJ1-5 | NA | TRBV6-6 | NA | CASRPRQESNQPQHF | TGTGCCAGCAGACCCAGACAGGAGAGCAATCAGCCCCAGCATTTT
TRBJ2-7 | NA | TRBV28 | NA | CASTDRLHPYEQYF | TGTGCCAGCACTGACAGGCTCCACCCCTACGAGCAGTACTTC
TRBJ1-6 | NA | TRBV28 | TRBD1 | CASSLPSLQGQSPLHF | TGTGCCAGCAGTTTACCGTCCCTACAGGGGCAGTCACCCCTCCACTTT
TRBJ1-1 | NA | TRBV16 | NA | CASSQSRTANTEAFF | TGTGCCAGCAGCCAATCGAGGACAGCGAACACTGAAGCTTTCTTT
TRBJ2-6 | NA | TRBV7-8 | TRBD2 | CASSLAAGRAGGRSGVLTF | TGTGCCAGCAGCTTAGCCGCCGGTAGAGCGGGGGGGCGATCCGGCGTCCTGACTTTC
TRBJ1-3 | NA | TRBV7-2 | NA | CASSSGPGNTIYF | TGTGCCAGCAGCTCCGGTCCGGGAAACACCATATATTTT
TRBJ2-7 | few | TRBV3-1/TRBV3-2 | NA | CASSQDGFLRDEQYF | TGTGCCAGCAGCCAAGATGGTTTCCTCCGGGACGAGCAGTACTTC
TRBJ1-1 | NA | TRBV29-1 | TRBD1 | CSARTGGTEAFF | TGCAGCGCCCGAACAGGGGGGACTGAAGCTTTCTTT
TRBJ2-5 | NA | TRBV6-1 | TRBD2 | CASSVSSGGVKETQYF | TGTGCCAGCAGTGTCTCTAGCGGGGGGGTGAAAGAGACCCAGTACTTC
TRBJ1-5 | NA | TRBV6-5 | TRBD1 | CASSPQGASQPQHF | TGTGCCAGCAGTCCACAGGGGGCTTCTCAGCCCCAGCATTTT
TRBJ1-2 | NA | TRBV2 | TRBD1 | CASSKNRGTNYGYTF | TGTGCCAGCAGTAAAAACAGGGGGACTAACTATGGCTACACCTTC
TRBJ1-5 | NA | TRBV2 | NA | CASSENELSNQPQHF | TGTGCCAGCAGTGAGAATGAACTTAGCAATCAGCCCCAGCATTTT
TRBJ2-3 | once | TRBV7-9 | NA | CASSLTGPEDTQYF | TGTGCCAGCAGCCTGACAGGCCCAGAGGATACGCAGTATTTT
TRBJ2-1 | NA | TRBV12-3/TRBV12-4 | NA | CASSIRDNEQFF | TGTGCCAGCAGCATCCGGGACAATGAGCAGTTCTTC
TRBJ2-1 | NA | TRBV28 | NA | CASSLYGQGNYNEQFF | TGTGCCAGCAGTCTATACGGGCAGGGCAACTACAATGAGCAGTTCTTC
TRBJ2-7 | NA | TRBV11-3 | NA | CASSSGGSSYEQYF | TGTGCCAGCAGCTCTGGGGGGAGCTCCTACGAGCAGTACTTC
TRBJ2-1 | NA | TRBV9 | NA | CASSVDFWSSYNEQFF | TGTGCCAGCAGCGTAGATTTCTGGAGCTCCTACAATGAGCAGTTCTTC